This T cell receptor beta chain was profiled in a study of cytomegalovirus exposure and HLA in healthy donors (dated by TCRdb to the late 2010s). For the study in its entirety: A later analysis indicated that the 90 to 150 validation repertoires were generated on the platform also employed for the approximately 670 repertoires of the first cohort. The study was designed to test whether signatures of past pathogen exposure could be identified by cataloging public T cell receptors. High-throughput TCR immunosequencing, statistical association of individual TCRs with disease status, and machine learning were combined to predict cytomegalovirus infection status. Besides the first cohort of around 700 subjects, a separate validation cohort made up of around 120 different subjects was used.

The donors were included in the validation cohort of 100 to 150 subjects, a group kept apart from the roughly 670-subject first cohort. Library construction relied on the immunoSEQ multiplex PCR assay. Per the source publication's procedure: A statistical classification framework was built for diagnosing cytomegalovirus status from the catalog of TCR beta chain sequences. TCRdb provides this immuneACCESS table in a form limited to in-frame rearrangements. Some clones are lacking; in checked studies, under half of them reflect an unresolved V gene, and why the rest are absent is not known. Clone size and V and J calls were adopted from that table, with D and trimming inferred from the DNA. This sample comprises about 160,000 clones, approximately 90% of them detected only once. The ten biggest clones cover 2.5% to 3.5% of the sample. The CDR3 has 15 amino acids, counting the end cysteine and phenylalanine. The read is trimmed to its CDR3 DNA, 45 bases read in frame from base 1. CDR1 MDHEN and CDR2 SYDVKM are derived from the germline V gene. V is cut back by 7 bases and J by 4 bases, with 10 bases in the junction unmatched.

Notes on this clone: This receptor's antigen is unknown. The input lacks base qualities; no much larger clone sits a single base away.

General conclusions and limits of the study: All 120 or so repertoires were used to score co-occurrence in the validation cohort in a later analysis, because that analysis had no HLA typing for the cohort. The study gave a list of under 200 TCR beta chains associated with cytomegalovirus. In both the original and validation cohorts, the classifier was reported to diagnose cytomegalovirus status with high specificity and sensitivity. The authors suggested that the approach could potentially be generalized to other disease states and immunological phenotypes. While some public TCRs were present in many individuals, most TCR sequences turned up only very rarely across donors. In vitro tests confirmed that a few of the cytomegalovirus-associated TCR beta chains recognize cytomegalovirus antigens. A later analysis found that TCRs clustered in the first cohort also tended to co-occur in the 100 to 150 validation repertoires, with 94% of cluster scores above 0.

This receptor was obtained from a man younger than 35 in good health and CMV-seronegative. The specimen was PBMCs. Recombination joined TRBV28 with TRBJ1-2; 9 bases in the middle match TRBD1. This receptor carries the CDR3 CASTTGTGTTYGYTF. The DNA reads TGTGCCAGCACTACCGGGACAGGGACAACCTATGGCTACACCTTC.